This entry lists 2 T cell receptor beta chains sequenced from one sample in a study of tumor-infiltrating lymphocytes in localized non-small cell lung cancer. The repertoire was sequenced with immunoSEQ multiplex PCR; TCRdb's copy has only in-frame clones and lacks some. The sample contains about 15,000 clones, 65% to 75% of which appear only once. The sequencing input was lung tumor tissue. These receptor sequences come from a human donor with non-small cell lung cancer.

The V call is TRBV27, the J call TRBJ1-5; D perhaps matches TRBD1 (5 bases). The CDR3 has 14 amino acids. Trimming removed 7 bases from V and 6 bases from J, with 16 bases in between. Germline lookup yields CDR1 MNHEY and CDR2 SMNVEV (reference sequence). The CDR3 bases are TGTGCCAGCACCTCCCACGGGGCAGGTCAGCCCCAGCATTTT. Encoded protein: CASTSHGAGQPQHF.

This clone was seen more than once but under ten times. J is TRBJ2-7 and V is TRBV27; possible D gene TRBD1, 6 bases. The germline V gene encodes CDR1 MNHEY and CDR2 SMNVEV (reference sequence). With 6 bases removed from V and 3 bases from J, the gap between germline ends came to 18 bases. CDR3 length: 15 residues. The CDR3 bases are TGTGCCAGCAGCAATACAGGGCCCGGATTCTACGAGCAGTACTTC. It yields the protein CASSNTGPGFYEQYF.